This T cell receptor (beta chain) derives from a study of cytomegalovirus exposure and HLA in healthy donors (dated by TCRdb to 2016 to 2017). With respect to the entire study: An earlier analysis of some 600 of the donors reported around 280 Gb of sequence data and 95 million to 130 million unique TCR beta sequences obtained from about 170 million T cells. The study used immunosequencing to profile the T cell repertoires of several hundred subjects and linked those repertoires to cytomegalovirus serostatus. An early release that covered approximately 600 HLA-typed donors contained about 290 gigabases of sequencing data and tens of millions of unique TCR sequences. In the later analysis, no new phenotypic data were used to find candidate immune exposures; instead, reliance was placed on TCR beta sequences and their occurrence across donors. An earlier analysis of around 580 of the donors used high-throughput TCR beta sequencing to judge whether each TCR beta V gene segment behaved as functional or pseudogenic. The study was designed to test whether signatures of past pathogen exposure could be identified by cataloging public T cell receptors. A later analysis re-examined previously published TCR beta repertoires from roughly 720 donors and added high-resolution HLA genotyping to investigate patterns of TCR occurrence. In addition to the first cohort of around 670 subjects, a separate validation cohort of 120 different subjects was used. The genetic ancestry cluster associated with self-reported Caucasian donors included 81% of the approximately 400 genotyped donors. On average, about 200,000 unique TCR beta nucleotide sequences were sequenced per donor among 398 genotyped donors of the cohort, with roughly 18% of those sequences being non-productive. Donor age, sex, ethnicity and CMV serostatus were collected together with the repertoire data. Genome-wide SNP genotypes for about 60% of the 666 donors were used in a later genetic analysis, which treated that subset as a discovery cohort. Typing coverage varied by locus: roughly 629-630 donors for A, B, C, DRB1 and DQB1; approximately 520 for DQA1; 606 for DPA1; around 490 for DPB1. HLA typing covered class I and class II loci at four-digit resolution. Every discovery cohort repertoire had been produced on one sequencing platform. Roughly five DR-DQ haplotypes were handled as single units for association and clustering because linkage in the cohort was strong. The study combined high-throughput TCR immunosequencing, statistical association of individual TCRs with disease status, and machine learning to predict cytomegalovirus infection status. Results and caveats for the whole study, not just this receptor: This cohort had only TCR beta chains sequenced, and the lack of alpha or paired-chain data limited which features could be detected. Cytomegalovirus status was reported to be diagnosed by the classifier with high specificity and sensitivity in both the original and validation cohorts. Presence/absence analyses assumed roughly uniform sequencing depth across donors, an assumption that may not hold. An association between a missense DCLRE1C variant and V-gene and J-gene trimming of TCR beta chains was found in a later genetic analysis and replicated in an independent cohort. The earlier analysis of a few hundred of the donors excluded roughly 17 rarely observed V segments, including chromosome 9 orphons, because counts were too low. In the study, approximately 160 TCR beta chains were listed as associated with cytomegalovirus. A later genetic analysis reported fewer N-insertions in productive TCRs among donors in an Asian-associated ancestry cluster than the approximately 700-donor mean. In an earlier analysis of several hundred of the donors, most TCR beta V segments were observed in productive rearrangements about 87% or about 30% of the time, broadly matching IMGT annotations. The sequencing pipeline was judged likely to have produced a cluster of highly shared sequence variants as a technical artifact. In a later analysis, around 15,000 TCR beta sequences were associated with specific HLA alleles at a false discovery rate of 0.05. In a later analysis, several top co-occurrence clusters were reported to appear linked to parvovirus B19, influenza, CMV and Epstein-Barr virus. Across donors, most TCR sequences were observed very rarely, whereas some public TCRs were present in many individuals. Assigning TCR associations to individual alleles was difficult when HLA alleles, especially DR and DQ, strongly co-occurred. A further reported finding was that TCR beta sequences accurately predicted the HLA-A and HLA-B alleles for most subjects in the first cohort. In a later analysis, HLA-associated TCR beta chains were found to be more clonally expanded and to have lower generation probabilities than equally common non-associated chains. It was suggested by the authors that the approach could potentially be generalized to other disease states and immunological phenotypes. In vitro tests confirmed that a few of the cytomegalovirus-associated TCR beta chains recognize cytomegalovirus antigens. According to a later analysis, TCR association rates differed among HLA loci, with DRB1 alleles showing the most associated TCRs and HLA-C alleles showing the fewest. The only immune exposure information available for the cohort was CMV serostatus. Linkage disequilibrium might explain the correlated functional status among segregating V segments, but an unknown experimental factor could not be excluded. Because some donors lacked HLA typing at each locus, the association tests relied only on the typed subset. In a later analysis, most CMV-associated TCR beta chains were found to appear HLA-restricted, with HLA associations seemingly driven largely by CMV exposure.

In total, approximately 700 healthy bone marrow donors made up the cohort. At the time of sampling, all cohort members were nominally healthy, though unrecorded immune exposures were likely present. The donor tested CMV seropositive and was one of the 289 seropositive cohort members. Each donor provided a peripheral blood sample, and peripheral blood mononuclear cells were used for TCR beta sequencing. Genomic DNA was extracted from the blood cell samples with the Qiagen DNeasy Blood Extraction Kit. To note about this clone: Its specific antigen is unknown. Per-base quality was not reported, and no clone a single base away is much larger than it.

Libraries were constructed by the immunoSEQ multiplex PCR assay. For the multiplex PCR, a mixture combining 60 forward primers for TCR Vbeta segments and 13 reverse primers for TCR Jbeta segments was used. Amplification of the CDR3 region of rearranged TCR beta genes was performed with a multiplex PCR assay on genomic DNA. The amplified TCR beta libraries were sequenced on the Illumina HiSeq System as 87-base-pair reads. Per the authors' processing: In a later analysis, tens of millions of unique TCR beta chains were counted across the 500 to 850 repertoires, and approximately 11 million of these chains were shared by at least two donors. Raw reads were error-corrected and collapsed into unique sequences with a nearest-neighbor algorithm that merged closely related sequences to remove PCR and sequencing errors. V, D and J gene segments were assigned by aligning CDR3 sequences to IMGT reference sequences. Each retained sequence needed at least a six-nucleotide match to both a V gene segment and a J gene segment. A rearrangement was called productive if the CDR3 had no stop codons and remained in frame with V and J, and every other rearrangement was called non-productive. Following IMGT convention, CDR3 was defined as the stretch from the second conserved V-encoded cysteine to the conserved J-encoded phenylalanine. The earlier analysis of 587 of the donors excluded any sequence lacking an unambiguous match to a single V gene segment. In an earlier analysis of 587 of the donors, V segments were called functional above 56.7% productive rearrangements and were called segregating when the between-donor standard deviation exceeded 5%. A statistical classification framework was developed to diagnose cytomegalovirus status using the catalog of TCR beta chain sequences. A later analysis assigned V and J genes by comparing TCR nucleotide sequences with IMGT/GENE-DB human TR gene sequences. Using the TCRdist pipeline, a later analysis assigned CDR3 sequences along with most-parsimonious VDJ recombination scenarios. In a later analysis, each TCR beta chain was defined by its CDR3 amino acid sequence together with its V-gene family, and reads lacking a unique V-gene family were excluded. As a way to deal with suspected cross-contamination and a sequencing artifact, a later analysis dropped 450 to 600 nucleotide sequences that were highly shared and had low generation probability. For each public chain, a later analysis derived a clonal expansion index from normalized ranks of inferred template counts within each repertoire. In a later analysis, generation probabilities were computed using a VDJ recombination model fitted to out-of-frame rearrangements, and the results were checked against IGoR. A later analysis scored TCR-TCR, TCR-HLA and TCR-CMV co-occurrence with hypergeometric tests, applying a repertoire-size bias correction to TCR pairs. A later analysis estimated false discovery rates by permuting HLA or CMV assignments 20 times. In a later analysis, co-occurring TCRs were grouped with DBSCAN, and TCRdist sequence similarity was added when clustering was performed within HLA-allele-positive subsets. Repertoires with fewer than 30,000 or more than 120,000 public chains, plus five repertoires with anomalous nucleotide sharing, were excluded from co-occurrence clustering. The table comes from immuneACCESS by way of TCRdb, which keeps in-frame sequences with V and J called. Part of the clones is missing from these tables; in studies checked, under half for an unresolved V gene and the rest for unknown reasons. V and J calls plus clone size are reproduced from that table; the DNA served to infer D and trimming. The sample table shows some 150,000 clones, and 50% to 75% are seen once. The ten largest account for roughly 3.1% of the sample.

Sequenced sample: PBMCs. This TCR was recovered from a woman aged 30 to 39 in good health and CMV-seropositive.

For the CDR3, the sequence is CASVLGQGKYNEQFF. The sequenced DNA is TGTGCCAGCGTTCTCGGACAGGGAAAATACAATGAGCAGTTCTTC. The V and J genes are TRBV7-9 and TRBJ2-1; TRBD1 matches 8 bases in the middle. The junction shows trimming of 8 bases on V and 4 bases on J, and the gene matches do not reach 10 bases of it. The germline V gene (reference sequence) sets CDR1 to SEHNR and CDR2 to FQNEAQ. Including the terminal cysteine and phenylalanine, the CDR3 comprises 15 residues. Solely the CDR3 DNA is kept, with 45 bases framed from the first base. Reference TRBV7-9 and TRBJ2-1 genes cover what lies past the CDR3, so the full variable domain is DTGVSQNPRHKITKRGQNVTFRCDPISEHNRLYWYRQTLGQGPEFLTYFQNEAQLEKSRLLSDRFSAERPKGSFSTLEIQRTEQGDSAMYLCASVLGQGKYNEQFFGPGTRLTVL.